This TCR beta chain was observed in a study of T cells after yellow fever vaccination (dated by TCRdb to between 2018 and 2020). For the wider study: The SMART-Seq v4 Ultra Low Input RNA kit was used to prepare libraries from fractions with low cell numbers. To follow T-cell clones before and after primary and booster YFV17D yellow fever vaccination, bulk TCR alpha and beta repertoires were sequenced over time. Blood was collected at multiple timepoints before and after primary and secondary immunization, and bulk PBMC replicates and cell subsets were isolated. Two healthy male donors, one aged 18 to 30 and one aged 30 to 40 years, made up the cohort. Points the paper makes about the study in general: Computational filtering was required because FACS-sorted repertoires could contain abundant contaminating clonotypes from the bulk population. Compared with the primary T-cell response, the secondary T-cell response was faster but weaker, reaching its peak on day 5 rather than on day 15. Because only two donors were included in the study, the extent to which the findings can be generalized is limited. A small share of clonotypes was detected in both CD4 and CD8 compartments, with the overlap likely arising from convergent recombination. Most clones expanded after primary vaccination (around 96% of CD4 and 88% of CD8) were re-detected after the booster, suggesting that broad memory maintenance occurred.

Notes on this clonotype: No cognate antigen has been identified for it. Base-call qualities are not available, and no considerably larger clone is one nucleotide away.

The CDR3 spans 13 residues, from the cysteine through the phenylalanine. Kept here is only the CDR3 DNA, which spans 39 bases and is read in frame from base 1. Via the germline V gene, CDR1 is MNHEY and CDR2 SVGEGT. The V end loses 4 bases and the J end loses 4 bases, and a stretch of 11 bases separates them. The treatment or condition label on this specimen signifies: live attenuated yellow fever vaccine strain. At every blood-draw timepoint, two biological replicates of bulk PBMCs were collected. A standard Ficoll-Paque protocol was used to isolate PBMCs from peripheral blood. RNA was extracted with TriZol from bulk PBMCs, CD4 and CD8 fractions, and dextramer-positive and dextramer-negative fractions. Instrument on record: Illumina NovaSeq 6000. TCR cDNA was synthesized by 5'RACE template switching, which introduced a universal primer site and unique molecular identifiers. Priming for cDNA synthesis came from both the TCR alpha and TCR beta constant segments. Library amplification used two PCR steps, and the second PCR step added sample barcodes and sequencing adapters. Sequencing of libraries was performed on Illumina HiSeq 2500 (2x100 bp) or NovaSeq (2x150 bp). The authors' analysis ran thus. MIGEC was used to demultiplex reads and collapse the reads into UMI consensus sequences, and MiXCR was used for V(D)J alignment. Vaccine-responding clonotypes were identified with edgeR using replicate PBMC samples, with FDR below 0.01 and a log2 fold change above 5 up to day 15 being required. Each bulk clonotype was labeled CD4 or CD8 based on which sequenced repertoire, CD4 or CD8, contained the clonotype at higher abundance. The public reads were reprocessed in TCRdb via fastp at Q25 and MiXCR, keeping in-frame beta chains. Entries that share a CDR3 protein sequence are merged under the most common genes and DNA. TCRdb, rather than the study authors, made the V and J calls. This sample holds hundreds of thousands of distinct CDR3 sequences; under 20% were observed only once. The ten largest account for over 15% of the sample.

The sequence was obtained from a man younger than 30 who received the YFV17D yellow fever vaccine. The receptor chain draws on TRBV6-2 or TRBV6-3 and TRBJ2-7, with TRBD1 as a weak D call on 5 bases. The input for sequencing was PBMCs, taken before the yellow fever booster vaccination. CDR3 reads: CASSFDSAYEQYF. The sequenced DNA is TGTGCCAGCAGTTTCGACAGCGCTTACGAGCAGTACTTC.